A single sample is the source of the 25 T cell receptor beta chains below, sequenced in a study of technical replicates of blood from several donors. Only in-frame clones appear in the TCRdb table, and some are missing; sequencing was by immunoSEQ multiplex PCR. The table lists some 70,000 clones, just under 97% of them singletons, with around 0.24% in the top ten. Sequences were obtained from T cells isolated from PBMCs. The receptors derive from a human donor in good health.

The chain joins TRBV9 to TRBJ2-7, with 9 bases matching TRBD1. V dropped 0 bases and J dropped 4; count of bases not matched to a gene: 5. The V gene's germline CDR1 is SGDLS and CDR2 YYNGEE. This CDR3 region has 15 residues. The CDR3 nucleotides are TGTGCCAGCAGCGTAGCTCTGGGACAGGGATACGAGCAGTACTTC. Protein sequence: CASSVALGQGYEQYF.

The gene calls are TRBV11-2 and TRBJ1-1; D is undetermined. The CDR3 has 13 amino acids. Germline V CDR1 and CDR2: SGHAT, FQNNGV. Between the trimmed V and J ends, which lost 0 bases and 11 bases, there was a span of 13 bases. CDR3 coding DNA: TGTGCCAGCAGCTTAGACCCCCGGTCGTGGGCTTTCTTT. Protein sequence: CASSLDPRSWAFF.

This clone appeared a single time. The V call is TRBV6-1, the J call TRBJ1-5; no reliable D call. Trimming stripped 2 bases from V and 1 base from J, with 9 bases between. Germline CDR1 is MNHNS and CDR2 is SASEGT. This CDR3 has 15 amino acids. The CDR3 protein is CASSERETSNQPQHF. CDR3 DNA sequence: TGTGCCAGCAGTGAAAGGGAGACGAGCAATCAGCCCCAGCATTTT.

This sequence joins TRBV7-9 and TRBJ1-4, with D unclear. This CDR3 is 19 amino acids long. Germline lookup yields CDR1 SEHNR and CDR2 FQNEAQ (reference sequence). Trimming removed 4 bases at V and 0 bases at J, with 21 bases between. CDR3 loop: CASSSEDTYRDSTNEKLFF. The CDR3 DNA sequence: TGTGCCAGCAGCTCCGAGGATACCTACCGCGATTCAACTAATGAAAAACTGTTTTTT.

J is TRBJ2-2 and V is TRBV7-9; tentative D call: TRBD1 (6 bases). Trimming removed 9 bases at V and 1 base at J, with 12 bases between. Germline V gene data show CDR1 as SEHNR and CDR2 as FQNEAQ (reference sequence). The CDR3 is made up of 14 amino acids. This CDR3 is CASYRGKNTGELFF. DNA for the CDR3: TGTGCCAGTTATAGGGGGAAGAACACCGGGGAGCTGTTTTTT.

The gene calls are TRBV6-5 and TRBJ1-2, with TRBD1 matching 9 bases. Trimming at V came to 6 bases and at J to 8 bases, leaving 13 bases not matched to a gene. In germline, CDR1 is MNHEY, CDR2 SVGAGI. CDR3 length: 15 amino acids. The CDR3 coding sequence is TGTGCCAGCAGACGTACCCGGGGACAGGGAAGCGGCTACACCTTC. This codes for CASRRTRGQGSGYTF.

This clone was seen just once. This sequence joins TRBV7-3 and TRBJ2-1; 7 positions agree with TRBD2. V lost 8 bases, J lost 5 bases, and 9 bases stayed unmatched. The CDR3 extends over 14 amino acids. Germline V lookup: CDR1 SGHTA, CDR2 FQGTGA. In nucleotides, the CDR3 is TGTGCCAGCCTAAGGGTAGCGGGTGACAATGAGCAGTTCTTC. Protein: CASLRVAGDNEQFF.

The chain has TRBV27 and TRBJ2-1; 13 nucleotides align to TRBD2. CDR1 and CDR2 (germline): MNHEY, SMNVEV (reference sequence). Trimming at V came to 2 bases and at J to 1 base, leaving 11 bases not matched to a gene. This CDR3 has 20 amino acids. In DNA form, the CDR3 reads TGTGCCAGCAGTTTAAAAGCGGGACTAGCGGGAATAAGGTCCTACAATGAGCAGTTCTTC. It specifies CASSLKAGLAGIRSYNEQFF.

The CDR3 coding sequence is TGCGCCAGCAGCCAAGCCACTCTAGCGGGGGTGGCAGATACGCAGTATTTT. Amino acid sequence: CASSQATLAGVADTQYF. The rearrangement joins TRBV4-1 to TRBJ2-3, with 10 bases matching TRBD2. The CDR3 runs 17 residues. Germline V gene data show CDR1 as MGHRA and CDR2 as YSYEKL. V gave up 1 base and J gave up 4 bases; unmatched junction bases: 8.

The chain recombines TRBV28 with TRBJ2-7; 7 positions match TRBD1. Germline trimming cut 7 bases from V and 0 bases from J; bases unmatched to any gene: 9. Looked up from germline, CDR1 is MDHEN and CDR2 is SYDVKM. This CDR3 has 15 amino acids. The CDR3 DNA reads TGTGCCAGCAACCCAACAGGGGCAGTCTCCTACGAGCAGTACTTC. Amino acid sequence: CASNPTGAVSYEQYF.

This chain joins TRBV5-1 and TRBJ1-2; D uncertain. Germline loops: CDR1 SGHRS, CDR2 YFSETQ. This CDR3 is built from 13 residues. V was trimmed by 2 bases and J by 4 bases, leaving 9 bases between them. CDR3 region: CASSFAPLYGYTF. The CDR3 DNA follows: TGCGCCAGCAGCTTTGCCCCACTCTATGGCTACACCTTC.

V usage is TRBV10-3 and J usage is TRBJ2-7; weak D call: TRBD2 (7 bases). Trimming removed 3 bases at V and 2 bases at J, with 14 bases between. The CDR3 length is 15 residues. From germline, CDR1 is ENHRY and CDR2 SYGVKD. Here the CDR3 DNA reads TGTGCCATCAGTGATCCGGCGGGGGCCCCCTACGAGCAGTACTTC. It translates to CAISDPAGAPYEQYF.

The V and J genes are TRBV18 and TRBJ2-6; 7 bases are a match to TRBD2. Germline CDR1 and CDR2: KGHSH and LQKENI. This CDR3 spans 17 amino acids. J gave up 2 bases and V 1 base, and 5 bases lay outside the gene matches. Here the CDR3 reads CASSPRGGEAGANVLTF. The CDR3 DNA sequence: TGTGCCAGCTCACCACGGGGAGGGGAGGCTGGGGCCAACGTCCTGACTTTC.

The chain couples TRBV25-1 to TRBJ1-2; 7 bases are a match to TRBD1. Trimming at V came to 5 bases and at J to 4 bases, leaving 4 bases not matched to a gene. The CDR3 runs 13 residues. Germline V gene lookup returns CDR1 MGHDK and CDR2 SYGVNS. The CDR3 DNA follows: TGTGCCAGCAGTTTCGAGGGGGCCTATGGCTACACCTTC. This translates into CASSFEGAYGYTF.

This chain joins TRBV27 and TRBJ2-5; 7 nucleotides match TRBD1. This CDR3 region has 14 residues. Germline assignment: CDR1 MNHEY and CDR2 SMNVEV (reference sequence). Germline trimming cut 6 bases from V and 3 bases from J; bases unmatched to any gene: 7. In DNA form, the CDR3 reads TGTGCCAGCAGGCAGGCAGGGGGTGAAGAGACCCAGTACTTC. Amino acids: CASRQAGGEETQYF.

This sequence joins TRBV27 and TRBJ1-2, with 7 nucleotides matching TRBD1. The CDR3 contains 13 residues. Germline assignment: CDR1 MNHEY and CDR2 SMNVEV (reference sequence). Trimming cost V 4 bases and J 4 bases; bases outside gene matches: 3. CDR3 sequence: CASSSRTGYGYTF. CDR3 nucleotide sequence: TGTGCCAGCAGTTCCCGGACAGGCTATGGCTACACCTTC.

In its sample, this clone was seen a few times. The J gene is TRBJ1-2, the V gene TRBV28; 9 bases map to TRBD1. The junction had 9 bases not matched to a gene; V was cut back by 6 bases and J by 7 bases. CDR1 MDHEN and CDR2 SYDVKM come from the germline V gene. This CDR3 has 14 residues. CDR3: CASSLGDRVGGYTF. For the CDR3, the DNA is TGTGCCAGCAGCCTCGGGGACAGGGTGGGTGGCTACACCTTC.

This rearrangement joins TRBV5-1 to TRBJ2-7; D not resolved. Between the trimmed V and J ends, which lost 5 bases and 5 bases, there was a span of 5 bases. This CDR3 comprises 10 residues. The germline V gene encodes CDR1 SGHRS and CDR2 YFSETQ. For the CDR3, the DNA is TGCGCCAGCAGTGCGGACGAGCAGTACTTC. Translation: CASSADEQYF.

This clone was seen once. The rearrangement joins TRBV11-2 to TRBJ2-7; 10 bases map to TRBD2. The CDR3 extends over 15 amino acids. V lost 6 bases, J lost 0 bases, and 5 bases stayed unmatched. Germline V CDR1 and CDR2: SGHAT, FQNNGV. CDR3 loop: CASSSLAGGSYEQYF. DNA of the CDR3: TGTGCCAGCAGTTCCTTAGCGGGGGGCTCCTACGAGCAGTACTTC.

The chain carries TRBV6-6 and TRBJ1-5; D perhaps matches TRBD1 (6 bases). The V gene's germline CDR1 is MNHNY and CDR2 SVGAGI (reference sequence). This CDR3 is 14 amino acids long. The V and J ends lost 2 bases and 8 bases respectively, with 13 bases between them. The CDR3 region is CASSYEGGRKPQHF. The DNA of the CDR3 is TGTGCCAGCAGTTACGAGGGGGGGCGAAAGCCCCAGCATTTT.

The chain combines TRBV29-1 with TRBJ2-3, with TRBD2 matching 13 bases. The V gene's germline CDR1 is SQVTM and CDR2 ANQGSEA. V shed 5 bases, J shed 2 bases, and the junction held 4 bases outside the gene matches. The CDR3 has 15 residues. The CDR3 is CSVQGLAGDTDTQYF. Here the CDR3 DNA reads TGCAGCGTTCAAGGACTAGCGGGGGACACAGATACGCAGTATTTT.

The chain recombines TRBV7-2 with TRBJ1-2; TRBD1 might be the D (5 bases). Trimming stripped 5 bases from V and 7 bases from J, with 14 bases between. Per the germline V gene, CDR1 is SGHTA and CDR2 is FQGNSA. The CDR3 length is 13 residues. The CDR3 is CASSQGHRRGYTF. The CDR3 coding sequence is TGTGCCAGCAGCCAGGGTCACAGACGTGGCTACACCTTC. Supplemented by reference TRBV7-2 and TRBJ1-2, the full variable domain reads GAGVSQSPSNKVTEKGKDVELRCDPISGHTALYWYRQSLGQGLEFLIYFQGNSAPDKSGLPSDRFSAERTGGSVSTLTIQRTQQEDSAVYLCASSQGHRRGYTFGSGTRLTVV.

CDR3 sequence (DNA): TGCGCCAGCGGCCGGACTAGCGGGGGCTTCGGGCAGTTCTTC. Its protein product is CASGRTSGGFGQFF. J is TRBJ2-1 and V is TRBV4-1; 13 nucleotides align to TRBD2. The ends lost 8 bases at V and 12 bases at J; junction bases unmatched: 10. The CDR3 contains 14 residues. Germline lookup yields CDR1 MGHRA and CDR2 YSYEKL.

The chain carries TRBV10-3 and TRBJ2-1; D remains ambiguous. V shed 0 bases and J shed 0 bases, with 9 bases lying between them. The germline gives CDR1 ENHRY, CDR2 SYGVKD. This CDR3 has 16 amino acids. Written as DNA, the CDR3 is TGTGCCATCAGTGAGTCAGACTGGAGCTCCTACAATGAGCAGTTCTTC. Its translation is CAISESDWSSYNEQFF.

The chain joins TRBV28 to TRBJ2-7; possibly TRBD1 for D (6 bases). This CDR3 contains 15 residues. Germline V gene lookup returns CDR1 MDHEN and CDR2 SYDVKM. The V gene lost 6 bases and the J gene lost 2 bases, with 17 bases spanning the gap. The CDR3 sequence is CASREGQPGTYEQYF. The CDR3, as DNA: TGTGCCAGCAGGGAAGGACAGCCGGGGACCTACGAGCAGTACTTC.